This T cell receptor (beta chain) was identified in a study of shared clonotypes between healthy human individuals. About this clone itself: Its specificity is unknown.

Points from the study as a whole: The four-donor shared clonotypes exceeded non-shared clonotypes in generation probability, with non-shared ones scoring lower. Researchers sampled only blood; tissue repertoires likely differ.

TCRdb's copy holds only in-frame clones and misses some; the assay was immunoSEQ multiplex PCR. The sample contains some 1,400,000 clones, more than 95% of which appear only once. The CDR3 totals 16 residues. V dropped 5 bases and J dropped 2 bases, with 18 bases sitting between them. The germline CDR1 and CDR2 sequences are SGHNT and YENEEA. The chain employs TRBV11-3 and TRBJ2-5; D possibly corresponds to TRBD2 (6 bases). The TCR comes from a man aged 25 to 40 in good health. Sequencing was done on a sample of naive CD4+ T cells sorted from blood. Regarding subset: CD45RA+ positively selected. The CDR3 coding sequence is TGTGCCAGCAGCCTAGGGACCTTCGGGGGACAAGAGACCCAGTACTTC. It encodes CASSLGTFGGQETQYF.